The source of this T cell receptor beta chain is a study of blood T cell repertoires in COVID-19. The wider study: From the United States, Italy and Spain came samples of acute and convalescent COVID-19. PBMCs, B-cell-depleted T cells, or T cells were the source of the cDNA or gDNA that made up the material.

Per the authors' pipeline: Reference gene primer amplification gave estimated nucleated cell counts. This table comes from immunoSEQ multiplex PCR, and its TCRdb copy is limited to in-frame clones, with some not included. V, J and clone size are taken as reported in that table, and D and trimming were inferred from the DNA itself. The data contain under 200,000 clones, over 70% of them singletons. This CDR3 is built from 11 residues. Unmatched junction bases numbered 3, after V lost 9 bases and J lost 10 bases. Germline lookup yields CDR1 LGHNT and CDR2 FRNRAP. The clonotype originates from a man aged 65 to 85 with acute or convalescent COVID-19. The sample taken for sequencing was peripheral blood. This chain links TRBV12-5 with TRBJ2-1; 10 bases are shared with TRBD1. CDR3 amino acids: CARGTGVEQFF. For the CDR3, the DNA is TGTGCTAGGGGGACAGGGGTCGAGCAGTTCTTC. Looking up the rest from reference TRBV12-5 and TRBJ2-1 gives the full variable domain: DARVTQTPRHKVTEMGQEVTMRCQPILGHNTVFWYRQTMMQGLELLAYFRNRAPLDDSGMPKDRFSAEMPDATLATLKIQPSEPRDSAVYFCARGTGVEQFFGPGTRLTVL.